This TCR beta chain stems from a study of CD8 T cells in ankylosing spondylitis. Findings and caveats of the study: Ankylosing spondylitis blood seemed to carry a telltale TCR beta motif made of several highly homologous variants. Clones tied to disease were said to be significantly enriched in matched ankylosing spondylitis synovial fluid. Prior work had noted some motif variants in reactive arthritis blood and synovial fluid.

Quantitative 5'-RACE with molecular barcodes was used to make the TCR beta libraries. In TCRdb, the 5' RACE reads were re-called with MiXCR into one record per CDR3 protein. The sample gives under 150,000 distinct CDR3 sequences, roughly 8.8% of which show up once; 2.5% to 3.5% is in the top ten. This clonotype was counted at least ten times. What it binds is unknown. The CDR3 contains 14 residues. CDR1 and CDR2 (germline): SGHTA, FQGNSA. V lost 3 bases and J lost 11, with 19 bases in between. The rearrangement joins TRBV7-2 to TRBJ1-1; possible D gene TRBD1, 5 bases. The specimen sequenced was blood, either unsorted or a sorted T cell fraction (not recorded which). The clonotype comes from a male donor with ankylosing spondylitis or in good health (not recorded which). CDR3 in DNA: TGTGCCAGCAGCTTCCAGGGCCGGGTTGGCTTGGCTTTCTTT. It encodes CASSFQGRVGLAFF.